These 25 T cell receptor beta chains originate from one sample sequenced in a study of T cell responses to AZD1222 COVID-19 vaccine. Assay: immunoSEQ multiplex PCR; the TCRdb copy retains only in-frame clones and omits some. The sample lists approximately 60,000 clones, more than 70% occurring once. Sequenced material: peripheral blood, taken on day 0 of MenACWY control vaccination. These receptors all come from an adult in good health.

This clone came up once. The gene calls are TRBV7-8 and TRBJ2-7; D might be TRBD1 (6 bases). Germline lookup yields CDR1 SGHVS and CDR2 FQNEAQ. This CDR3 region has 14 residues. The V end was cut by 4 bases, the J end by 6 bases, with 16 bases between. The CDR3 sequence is CASSYQGSRGEQYF. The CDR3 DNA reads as TGTGCCAGCAGCTACCAGGGGTCGAGGGGCGAGCAGTACTTC.

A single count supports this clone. The CDR3, as DNA: TGTGCCAGCAGTCTAGCGGGAGTAAGGCACAATGAGCAGTTCTTC. It is translated as CASSLAGVRHNEQFF. The chain carries TRBV7-2 and TRBJ2-1; 10 bases are shared with TRBD2. The germline V gene encodes CDR1 SGHTA and CDR2 FQGNSA. The CDR3 runs to 15 residues. The V segment lost 6 bases and the J segment 5 bases; nucleotides outside the gene matches: 7. The full variable domain, completed using reference TRBV7-2 and TRBJ2-1, is GAGVSQSPSNKVTEKGKDVELRCDPISGHTALYWYRQSLGQGLEFLIYFQGNSAPDKSGLPSDRFSAERTGGSVSTLTIQRTQQEDSAVYLCASSLAGVRHNEQFFGPGTRLTVL.

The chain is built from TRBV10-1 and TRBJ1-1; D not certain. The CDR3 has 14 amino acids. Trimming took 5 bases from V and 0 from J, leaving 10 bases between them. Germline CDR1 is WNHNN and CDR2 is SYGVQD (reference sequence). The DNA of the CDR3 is TGCGCCAGCAGTTCGTCGGGCATGAACACTGAAGCTTTCTTT. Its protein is CASSSSGMNTEAFF.

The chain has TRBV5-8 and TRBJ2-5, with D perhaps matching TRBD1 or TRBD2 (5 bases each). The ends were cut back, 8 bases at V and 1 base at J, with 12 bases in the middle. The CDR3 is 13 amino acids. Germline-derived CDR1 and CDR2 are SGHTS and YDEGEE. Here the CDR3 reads CASGTDTQETQYF. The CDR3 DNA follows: TGTGCCAGTGGGACCGATACCCAAGAGACCCAGTACTTC.

CDR3 sequence (DNA): TGCAGTGCTGTGGAGCGGCTCTCAGCTTTCTTT. Its protein product is CSAVERLSAFF. The chain has TRBV20-1 and TRBJ1-1; no definite D call. The CDR3 loop spans 11 amino acids. V lost 5 bases to trimming and J lost 10 bases, with 14 bases between them. Germline-derived CDR1 and CDR2 are DFQATT and SNEGSKA (reference sequence).

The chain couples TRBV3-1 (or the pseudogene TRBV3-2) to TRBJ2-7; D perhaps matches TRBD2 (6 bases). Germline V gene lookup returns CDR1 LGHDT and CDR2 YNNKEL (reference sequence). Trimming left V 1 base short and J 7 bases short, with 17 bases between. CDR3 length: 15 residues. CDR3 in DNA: TGTGCCAGCAGCCAAGTGGGGACTCCTGCGGGGGAGCAGTACTTC. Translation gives CASSQVGTPAGEQYF.

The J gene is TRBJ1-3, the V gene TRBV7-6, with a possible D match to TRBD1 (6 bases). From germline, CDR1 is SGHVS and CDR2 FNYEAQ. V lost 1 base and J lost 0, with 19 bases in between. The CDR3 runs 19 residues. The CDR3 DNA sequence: TGTGCCAGCAGCTTAGAGGTATCGGGACAACCTTACTCTGGAAACACCATATATTTT. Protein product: CASSLEVSGQPYSGNTIYF.

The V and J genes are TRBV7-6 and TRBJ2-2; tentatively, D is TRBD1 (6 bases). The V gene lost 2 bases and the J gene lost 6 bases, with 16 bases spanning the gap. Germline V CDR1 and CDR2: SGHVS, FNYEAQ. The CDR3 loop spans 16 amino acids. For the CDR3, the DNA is TGTGCCAGCAGCTTACTCCCGGGTCCAGGGGCCGGGGAGCTGTTTTTT. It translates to CASSLLPGPGAGELFF.

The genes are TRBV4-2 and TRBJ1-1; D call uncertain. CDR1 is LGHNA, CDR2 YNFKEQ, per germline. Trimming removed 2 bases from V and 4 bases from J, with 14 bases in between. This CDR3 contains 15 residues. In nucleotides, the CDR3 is TGTGCCAGCAGCCAAAAGAGAAGTGATGGCACTGAAGCTTTCTTT. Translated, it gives CASSQKRSDGTEAFF.

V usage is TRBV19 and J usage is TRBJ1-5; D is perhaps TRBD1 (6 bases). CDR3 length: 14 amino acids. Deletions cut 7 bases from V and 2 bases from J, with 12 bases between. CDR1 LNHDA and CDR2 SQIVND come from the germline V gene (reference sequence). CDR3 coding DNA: TGTGCCAGTACCATGACAGGTGGCAATCAGCCCCAGCATTTT. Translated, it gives CASTMTGGNQPQHF.

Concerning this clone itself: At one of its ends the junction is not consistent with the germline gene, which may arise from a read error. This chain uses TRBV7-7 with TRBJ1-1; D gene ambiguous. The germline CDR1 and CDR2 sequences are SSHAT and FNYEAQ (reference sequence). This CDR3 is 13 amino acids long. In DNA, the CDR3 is TGTGCTAGCAGCTTAGCGCCGGAACTTGAAGCTTTCTTT. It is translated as CASSLAPELEAFF.

The CDR3 sequence: CASSLSGATEAFF. The CDR3 DNA follows: TGTGCCAGCAGTTTATCAGGGGCCACTGAAGCTTTCTTT. V gene TRBV28 combines with J gene TRBJ1-1, with D possibly matching TRBD1 (6 bases). The CDR3 is 13 residues long. Germline V lookup: CDR1 MDHEN, CDR2 SYDVKM. The V and J ends lost 1 base and 4 bases respectively, with 7 bases between them. Drawing the rest from reference TRBV28 and TRBJ1-1, the complete variable domain is DVKVTQSSRYLVKRTGEKVFLECVQDMDHENMFWYRQDPGLGLRLIYFSYDVKMKEKGDIPEGYSVSREKKERFSLILESASTNQTSMYLCASSLSGATEAFFGQGTRLTVV.

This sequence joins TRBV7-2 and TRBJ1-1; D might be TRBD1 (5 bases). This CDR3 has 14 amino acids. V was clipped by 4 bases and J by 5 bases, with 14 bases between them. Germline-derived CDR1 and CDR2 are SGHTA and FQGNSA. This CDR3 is CASSSRGGDTEAFF. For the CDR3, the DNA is TGTGCCAGCAGCTCCCGGGGGGGGGATACTGAAGCTTTCTTT. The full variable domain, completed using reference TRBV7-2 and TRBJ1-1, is GAGVSQSPSNKVTEKGKDVELRCDPISGHTALYWYRQSLGQGLEFLIYFQGNSAPDKSGLPSDRFSAERTGGSVSTLTIQRTQQEDSAVYLCASSSRGGDTEAFFGQGTRLTVV.

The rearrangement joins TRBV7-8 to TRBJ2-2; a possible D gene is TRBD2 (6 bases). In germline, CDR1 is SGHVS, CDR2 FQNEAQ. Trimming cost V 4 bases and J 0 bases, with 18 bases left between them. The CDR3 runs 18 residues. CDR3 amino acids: CASSSQLGGNANTGELFF. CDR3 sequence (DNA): TGTGCCAGCAGCTCCCAGCTCGGAGGGAACGCGAACACCGGGGAGCTGTTTTTT.

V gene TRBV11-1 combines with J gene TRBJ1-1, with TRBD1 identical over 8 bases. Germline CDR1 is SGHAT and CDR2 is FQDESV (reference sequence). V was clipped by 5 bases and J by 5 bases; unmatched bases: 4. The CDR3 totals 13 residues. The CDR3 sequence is CASSKRTGTEAFF. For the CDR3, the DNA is TGTGCCAGCAGCAAACGGACAGGGACTGAAGCTTTCTTT.

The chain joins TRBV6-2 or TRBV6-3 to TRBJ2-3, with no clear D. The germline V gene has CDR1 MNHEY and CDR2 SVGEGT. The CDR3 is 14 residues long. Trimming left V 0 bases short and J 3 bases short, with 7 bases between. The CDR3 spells CASSYSSRTDTQYF. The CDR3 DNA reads TGTGCCAGCAGTTACTCGAGCCGTACAGATACGCAGTATTTT.

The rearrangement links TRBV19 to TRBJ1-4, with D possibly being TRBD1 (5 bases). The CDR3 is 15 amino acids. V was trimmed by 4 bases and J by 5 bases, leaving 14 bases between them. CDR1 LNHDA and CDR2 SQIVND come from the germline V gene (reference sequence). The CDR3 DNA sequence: TGTGCCAGTAGTAATTTCCGACAGAAGAATGAAAAACTGTTTTTT. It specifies CASSNFRQKNEKLFF.

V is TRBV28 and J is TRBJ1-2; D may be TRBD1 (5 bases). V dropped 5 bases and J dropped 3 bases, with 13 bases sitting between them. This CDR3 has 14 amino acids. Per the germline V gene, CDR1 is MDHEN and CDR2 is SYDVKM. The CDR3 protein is CASSLGARYYGYTF. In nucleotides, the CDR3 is TGTGCCAGCAGTCTAGGGGCCAGATACTATGGCTACACCTTC.

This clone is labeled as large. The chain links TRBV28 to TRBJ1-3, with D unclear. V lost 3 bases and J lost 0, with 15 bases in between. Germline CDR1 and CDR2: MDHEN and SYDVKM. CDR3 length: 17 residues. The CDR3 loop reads CASSFIAFGSSGNTIYF. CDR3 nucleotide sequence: TGTGCCAGCAGTTTCATAGCCTTCGGGTCCTCTGGAAACACCATATATTTT.

For the CDR3, the DNA is TGTGCCAGCAGCTTGAGGCGGATTAACACTGAAGCTTTCTTT. Translation: CASSLRRINTEAFF. V gene TRBV5-8 combines with J gene TRBJ1-1; D uncertain. CDR1 and CDR2 (germline): SGHTS, YDEGEE. V was clipped by 1 base and J by 2 bases, with 9 bases between them. The CDR3 has 14 amino acids.

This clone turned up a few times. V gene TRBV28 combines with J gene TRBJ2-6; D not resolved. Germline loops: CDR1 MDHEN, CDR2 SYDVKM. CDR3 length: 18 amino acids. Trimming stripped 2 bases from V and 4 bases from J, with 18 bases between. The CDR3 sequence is CASSLMGVGGTGANVLTF. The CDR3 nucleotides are TGTGCCAGCAGTTTAATGGGTGTGGGCGGTACGGGGGCCAACGTCCTGACTTTC.

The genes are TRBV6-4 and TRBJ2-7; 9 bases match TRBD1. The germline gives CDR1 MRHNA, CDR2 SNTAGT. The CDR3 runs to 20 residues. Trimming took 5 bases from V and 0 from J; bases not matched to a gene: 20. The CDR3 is CASSLGQGTSPAPNSYEQYF. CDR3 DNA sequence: TGTGCCAGCAGTTTGGGACAGGGTACGTCCCCGGCCCCAAACTCCTACGAGCAGTACTTC.

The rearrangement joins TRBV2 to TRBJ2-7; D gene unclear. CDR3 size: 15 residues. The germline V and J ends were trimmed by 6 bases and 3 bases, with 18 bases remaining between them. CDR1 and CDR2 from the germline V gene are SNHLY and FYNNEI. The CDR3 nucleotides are TGTGCCAGCAGGACTTACACCGGGCGGAGCTACGAGCAGTACTTC. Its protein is CASRTYTGRSYEQYF.

The CDR3 nucleotides read TGTGCCAGCAGCTTAGAAGGCGGGAGACTGTACAATGAGCAGTTCTTC. Encoded protein: CASSLEGGRLYNEQFF. The chain uses TRBV7-9 and TRBJ2-1, with TRBD2 identical over 7 bases. The CDR3 contains 16 residues. Germline V CDR1 and CDR2: SEHNR, FQNEAQ (reference sequence). V dropped 1 base and J dropped 4; count of bases not matched to a gene: 7.

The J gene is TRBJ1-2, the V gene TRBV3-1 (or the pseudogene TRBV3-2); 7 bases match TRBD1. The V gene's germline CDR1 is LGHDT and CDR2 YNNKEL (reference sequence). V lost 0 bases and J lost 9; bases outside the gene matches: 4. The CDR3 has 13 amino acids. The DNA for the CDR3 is TGTGCCAGCAGCCAAGATCGAGGGGGCAGCTACACCTTC. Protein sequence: CASSQDRGGSYTF.